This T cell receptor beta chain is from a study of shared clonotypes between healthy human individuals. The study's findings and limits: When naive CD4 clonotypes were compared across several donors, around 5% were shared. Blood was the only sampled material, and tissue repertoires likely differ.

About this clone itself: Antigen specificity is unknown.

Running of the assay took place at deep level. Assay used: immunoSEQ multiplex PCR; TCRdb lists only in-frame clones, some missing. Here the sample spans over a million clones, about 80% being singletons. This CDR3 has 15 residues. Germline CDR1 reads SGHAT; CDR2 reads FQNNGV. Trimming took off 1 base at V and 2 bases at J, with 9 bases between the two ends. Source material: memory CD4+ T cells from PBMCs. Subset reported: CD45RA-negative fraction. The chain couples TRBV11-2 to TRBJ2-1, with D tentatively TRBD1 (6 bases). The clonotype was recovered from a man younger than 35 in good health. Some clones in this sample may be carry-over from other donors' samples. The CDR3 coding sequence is TGTGCCAGCAGCTTAGTAGGGGGTACCTACAATGAGCAGTTCTTC. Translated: CASSLVGGTYNEQFF. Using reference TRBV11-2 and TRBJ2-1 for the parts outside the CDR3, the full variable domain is EAGVAQSPRYKIIEKRQSVAFWCNPISGHATLYWYQQILGQGPKLLIQFQNNGVVDDSQLPKDRFSAERLKGVDSTLKIQPAKLEDSAVYLCASSLVGGTYNEQFFGPGTRLTVL.